Presented here are 4 T cell receptor beta chains from one specimen sequenced in a study of blood T cell repertoires in COVID-19. TCRdb's copy holds only in-frame clones and misses some; the assay was immunoSEQ multiplex PCR. The repertoire holds some 82,000 clones, with 81% as singletons. The sequencing input was peripheral blood. The origin of the receptors is a man older than 75 with acute or convalescent COVID-19.

This chain links TRBV28 with TRBJ1-6, with D perhaps matching TRBD1 (6 bases). The germline gives CDR1 MDHEN, CDR2 SYDVKM. The CDR3 is 13 amino acids. Trimming took 7 bases from V and 8 from J, leaving 12 bases between them. Here the CDR3 reads CASTRDIDSPLHF. In nucleotides, the CDR3 is TGTGCCAGCACCCGGGACATCGATTCACCCCTCCACTTT.

J is TRBJ2-7 and V is TRBV11-2, with TRBD1 matching over 8 bases. The CDR3 is 15 amino acids. Germline V gene sequence: CDR1 SGHAT, CDR2 FQNNGV. The J segment lost 3 bases and the V segment lost 5 bases, leaving 9 bases of the junction unmatched. The CDR3, as DNA: TGTGCCAGCAGCCCTCAGGACAGGGCTTACTACGAGCAGTACTTC. It translates to CASSPQDRAYYEQYF.

The chain has TRBV2 and TRBJ2-3; 9 nucleotides agree with TRBD1. Trimming took 6 bases from V and 3 from J; bases not matched to a gene: 4. The CDR3 runs to 14 residues. Germline CDR1 reads SNHLY; CDR2 reads FYNNEI. This CDR3 is CASRGQGSTDTQYF. In DNA form, the CDR3 reads TGTGCCAGCAGGGGACAGGGTTCGACAGATACGCAGTATTTT.

This clone was detected a few times. The chain couples TRBV19 to TRBJ1-5; D is ambiguous. Germline V gene data show CDR1 as LNHDA and CDR2 as SQIVND (reference sequence). V shed 3 bases and J shed 6 bases, with 15 bases lying between them. The CDR3 length is 15 residues. This CDR3 reads CASSMASKESQPQHF. CDR3 DNA sequence: TGTGCCAGTAGTATGGCTAGTAAGGAAAGTCAGCCCCAGCATTTT. Using reference TRBV19 and TRBJ1-5 for the parts outside the CDR3, the full variable domain is DGGITQSPKYLFRKEGQNVTLSCEQNLNHDAMYWYRQDPGQGLRLIYYSQIVNDFQKGDIAEGYSVSREKKESFPLTVTSAQKNPTAFYLCASSMASKESQPQHFGDGTRLSIL.